A single sample is the source of the 18 T cell receptor beta chains below, sequenced in a study of blood T cell repertoires in COVID-19. Assay: immunoSEQ multiplex PCR; the TCRdb copy retains only in-frame clones and omits some. Of approximately 220,000 clones listed, roughly 80% were seen once; the top ten hold approximately 4.5%. The specimen was peripheral blood. The receptors come from a woman in her 70s with acute or convalescent COVID-19.

V is TRBV28 and J is TRBJ1-2; TRBD1 aligns across 7 bases. V was pared by 6 bases and J by 4 bases, with 14 bases of the junction left unmatched. This CDR3 has 16 amino acids. CDR1 is MDHEN, CDR2 SYDVKM, per germline. The CDR3 nucleotides read TGTGCCAGCAGCCCCAGCCCCGGACAGGAGCCCTATGGCTACACCTTC. It specifies CASSPSPGQEPYGYTF.

V usage is TRBV7-9 and J usage is TRBJ1-5; TRBD1 aligns across 7 bases. J gave up 6 bases and V 4 bases, and 12 bases lay outside the gene matches. CDR1 is SEHNR and CDR2 is FQNEAQ in the germline V gene (reference sequence). The CDR3 totals 16 residues. The CDR3 DNA follows: TGTGCCAGCAGCTCGCTTACAACAGGGGTGGGTCAGCCCCAGCATTTT. Its protein is CASSSLTTGVGQPQHF.

This chain joins TRBV4-1 and TRBJ1-2; D is perhaps TRBD1 (5 bases). CDR1 and CDR2 (germline): MGHRA, YSYEKL. This CDR3 contains 16 residues. V dropped 1 base and J dropped 2 bases, with 14 bases sitting between them. The CDR3 region is CASSQGTSGKNYGYTF. Here the CDR3 DNA reads TGCGCCAGCAGCCAAGGGACCTCAGGGAAAAACTATGGCTACACCTTC.

This rearrangement joins TRBV9 to TRBJ2-2; 7 bases line up with TRBD1. Germline assignment: CDR1 SGDLS and CDR2 YYNGEE. With 3 bases clipped from V and 4 bases from J, the junction kept 6 bases outside the gene matches. CDR3 length equals 15 residues. DNA for the CDR3: TGTGCCAGCAGCGGCTCACAGGGGCCCACCGGGGAGCTGTTTTTT. Residues: CASSGSQGPTGELFF.

Worth noting for this clone: This same CDR3 is encoded by further DNA sequences in the sample. V and J are TRBV7-9 and TRBJ1-5; the D is unclear. This CDR3 contains 13 residues. The V gene lost 1 base and the J gene lost 4 bases, with 5 bases spanning the gap. Germline-derived CDR1 and CDR2 are SEHNR and FQNEAQ (reference sequence). The CDR3 spells CASSLVENQPQHF. In nucleotides, the CDR3 is TGTGCCAGCAGCTTAGTGGAGAATCAGCCCCAGCATTTT.

In DNA form, the CDR3 reads TGTGCCAGCAACAACAGGGGGTATGGCTACACCTTC. Its protein product is CASNNRGYGYTF. The J gene is TRBJ1-2, the V gene TRBV2, with 8 positions matching TRBD1. With 7 bases clipped from V and 5 bases from J, the junction kept 3 bases outside the gene matches. The length of the CDR3 is 12 residues. The germline V gene has CDR1 SNHLY and CDR2 FYNNEI.

The CDR3 DNA sequence: TGTGCCAGCAGTGAAAAGAGTGCTTATAGCAATCAGCCCCAGCATTTT. Its translation: CASSEKSAYSNQPQHF. This chain joins TRBV6-1 and TRBJ1-5; D is uncertain. The CDR3 has 16 residues. The V and J ends lost 2 bases and 0 bases respectively, with 11 bases between them. Germline CDR1 MNHNS, CDR2 SASEGT.

This chain uses TRBV18 with TRBJ1-2; TRBD1 agrees at 7 bases. V dropped 2 bases and J dropped 10; count of bases not matched to a gene: 10. The germline V gene has CDR1 KGHSH and CDR2 LQKENI. The CDR3 is made up of 14 amino acids. The CDR3 reads CASSPRLEGTDYTF. The CDR3 region has the DNA TGTGCCAGCTCACCAAGGCTTGAGGGGACAGACTACACCTTC.

This chain connects TRBV6-6 to TRBJ1-1; D is uncertain. This CDR3 region has 12 residues. V dropped 6 bases and J dropped 7 bases, with 12 bases sitting between them. Per germline, CDR1 MNHNY and CDR2 SVGAGI (reference sequence). The CDR3 protein is CASSILRDEAFF. For the CDR3, the DNA is TGTGCCAGCAGCATTTTGAGGGATGAAGCTTTCTTT.

This chain connects TRBV4-1 to TRBJ2-7; TRBD2 aligns across 8 bases. Germline V lookup: CDR1 MGHRA, CDR2 YSYEKL. The CDR3 totals 15 residues. V trimming: 1 base; J trimming: 0 bases; junction bases outside the gene matches: 2. Here the CDR3 DNA reads TGCGCCAGCAGCCAAGCGCTAGCGGGCTCCTACGAGCAGTACTTC. Its protein is CASSQALAGSYEQYF.

J is TRBJ1-5 and V is TRBV19; TRBD1 aligns across 9 bases. The germline gives CDR1 LNHDA, CDR2 SQIVND (reference sequence). V was clipped by 4 bases and J by 8 bases; unmatched bases: 6. CDR3 length: 14 residues. The CDR3 DNA is TGTGCCAGTAGTAAATGGGACAGGGCAGAGCCCCAGCATTTT. Translation: CASSKWDRAEPQHF.

The chain is built from TRBV4-3 and TRBJ1-2; 9 nucleotides line up with TRBD1. V lost 0 bases and J lost 3; bases outside the gene matches: 2. CDR1 is LGHNA and CDR2 is YSLEER in the germline V gene. The CDR3 consists of 15 residues. The CDR3 DNA reads TGCGCCAGCAGCCAAGACAGACAGGGGGACTATGGCTACACCTTC. Translation gives CASSQDRQGDYGYTF.

The V gene is TRBV27, the J gene TRBJ2-6; unclear D gene. CDR3 length equals 15 residues. Germline lookup yields CDR1 MNHEY and CDR2 SMNVEV (reference sequence). The V gene lost 8 bases and the J gene lost 0 bases, with 11 bases spanning the gap. The CDR3 region has the DNA TGTGCCAGCCGGGTCCGGAGCTCTGGGGCCAACGTCCTGACTTTC. It encodes CASRVRSSGANVLTF.

The rearrangement links TRBV19 to TRBJ2-3, with D perhaps matching TRBD1 (6 bases). Trimming removed 3 bases at V and 1 base at J, with 14 bases between. Germline assignment: CDR1 LNHDA and CDR2 SQIVND (reference sequence). This CDR3 is built from 16 residues. Written as DNA, the CDR3 is TGTGCCAGTAGTATCGGGCAGGGGAAGGGCACAGATACGCAGTATTTT. Protein product: CASSIGQGKGTDTQYF.

The chain employs TRBV9 and TRBJ2-1; 8 bases are shared with TRBD2. The CDR3 length is 14 residues. V lost 0 bases and J lost 9; bases outside the gene matches: 5. Per the germline V gene, CDR1 is SGDLS and CDR2 is YYNGEE. For the CDR3, the DNA is TGTGCCAGCAGCGTAGGCGGGGGGATGGGTGAGCAGTTCTTC. It translates to CASSVGGGMGEQFF. Variable domain in full (rest from reference TRBV9 and TRBJ2-1): DSGVTQTPKHLITATGQRVTLRCSPRSGDLSVYWYQQSLDQGLQFLIQYYNGEERAKGNILERFSAQQFPDLHSELNLSSLELGDSALYFCASSVGGGMGEQFFGPGTRLTVL.

V gene TRBV27 combines with J gene TRBJ2-6; tentative D call: TRBD1 (5 bases). V shed 3 bases and J shed 0 bases, with 9 bases lying between them. CDR3 length: 16 amino acids. Germline loops: CDR1 MNHEY, CDR2 SMNVEV (reference sequence). CDR3 residues: CASSFQGSSGANVLTF. CDR3 coding DNA: TGTGCCAGCAGTTTCCAGGGAAGCTCTGGGGCCAACGTCCTGACTTTC.

V usage is TRBV28 and J usage is TRBJ2-1; TRBD2 is a possible D gene (7 bases). V was shortened by 7 bases and J by 0 bases, with 22 bases between the two germline ends. Germline V gives CDR1 MDHEN, CDR2 SYDVKM. This CDR3 is built from 18 residues. CDR3 DNA: TGTGCCAGCATTAAGGGGAGGGGGTCCCTTAGCTCCTACAATGAGCAGTTCTTC. It yields the protein CASIKGRGSLSSYNEQFF.

V and J are TRBV2 and TRBJ1-5; 10 bases map to TRBD1. The CDR3 is 14 amino acids. Germline V gene sequence: CDR1 SNHLY, CDR2 FYNNEI. After removal of 1 base from V and 7 bases from J, the junction contained 1 base not matched to a gene. CDR3 in amino acids: CASSEGQGAQPQHF. In nucleotides, the CDR3 is TGTGCCAGCAGTGAAGGACAGGGGGCACAGCCCCAGCATTTT.